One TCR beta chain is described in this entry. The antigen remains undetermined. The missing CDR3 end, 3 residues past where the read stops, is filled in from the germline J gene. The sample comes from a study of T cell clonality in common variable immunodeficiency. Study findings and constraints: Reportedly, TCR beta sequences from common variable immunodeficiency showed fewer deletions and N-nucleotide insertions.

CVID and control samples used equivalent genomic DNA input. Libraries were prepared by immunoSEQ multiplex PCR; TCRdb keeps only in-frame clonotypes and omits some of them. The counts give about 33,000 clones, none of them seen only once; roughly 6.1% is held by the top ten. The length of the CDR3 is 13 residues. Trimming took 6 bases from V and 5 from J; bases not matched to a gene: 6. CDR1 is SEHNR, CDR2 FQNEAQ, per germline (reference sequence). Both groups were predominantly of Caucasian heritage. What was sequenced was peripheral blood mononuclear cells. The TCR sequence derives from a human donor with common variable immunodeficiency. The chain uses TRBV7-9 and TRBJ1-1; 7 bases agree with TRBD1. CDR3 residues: CASSRDSWTEAFF. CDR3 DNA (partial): TGTGCCAGCAGTCGGGACAGTTGGACTGAA.